These 22 T cell receptor beta chains came from one sample sequenced in a study of blood T cell repertoires in COVID-19. Data came from immunoSEQ multiplex PCR; TCRdb stores just in-frame clones and leaves some out. The table lists a few hundred thousand clones, about 87% of them singletons. Sequenced material: peripheral blood. The receptors originated from a woman aged 25 to 39 with COVID-19, enrolled during active disease.

The genes are TRBV2 and TRBJ1-2; 8 positions match TRBD1. V trimming: 7 bases; J trimming: 7 bases; junction bases outside the gene matches: 8. The CDR3 sequence is 13 residues long. Germline loops: CDR1 SNHLY, CDR2 FYNNEI. The DNA of the CDR3 is TGTGCCAGCACGGGGGACAGGCGGGGTGGCTACACCTTC. Its protein is CASTGDRRGGYTF. The variable domain in full, completed from reference TRBV2 and TRBJ1-2, reads EPEVTQTPSHQVTQMGQEVILRCVPISNHLYFYWYRQILGQKVEFLVSFYNNEISEKSEIFDDQFSVERPDGSNFTLKIRSTKLEDSAMYFCASTGDRRGGYTFGSGTRLTVV.

The rearrangement uses TRBV10-3 and TRBJ2-7; 12 bases line up with TRBD2. Germline values: CDR1 ENHRY, CDR2 SYGVKD. The junction had 9 bases not matched to a gene; V was cut back by 5 bases and J by 7 bases. This CDR3 contains 15 residues. CDR3 nucleotides: TGTGCCATCAGTCCACGACTAGCGGGAGAAAGTGAGCAGTACGTC. Amino acid sequence: CAISPRLAGESEQYV.

This chain links TRBV6-1 with TRBJ1-1; 8 nucleotides agree with TRBD1. The CDR3 sequence is 16 residues long. J lost 3 bases, V lost 1 base, and 7 bases had no gene match. The V gene's germline CDR1 is MNHNS and CDR2 SASEGT. CDR3 sequence reads: CASSEGTGTWDTEAFF. The CDR3 region has the DNA TGTGCCAGCAGTGAAGGGACAGGGACTTGGGACACTGAAGCTTTCTTT.

The V call is TRBV6-2 or TRBV6-3, the J call TRBJ2-3; D might be TRBD2 (6 bases). Trimming took 5 bases from V and 1 from J, leaving 10 bases between them. Germline V CDR1 and CDR2: MNHEY, SVGEGT. The CDR3 consists of 14 residues. The DNA for the CDR3 is TGTGCCAGCAGTCTTGGGGAGGGCACAGATACGCAGTATTTT. Translating it yields CASSLGEGTDTQYF.

This chain uses TRBV15 with TRBJ2-3; 7 nucleotides line up with TRBD1. V dropped 1 base and J dropped 1; count of bases not matched to a gene: 2. The CDR3 has 15 amino acids. Germline V lookup: CDR1 LNHNV, CDR2 YYDKDF (reference sequence). CDR3 protein: CATSRAQGGTDTQYF. CDR3 bases: TGTGCCACCAGCAGAGCCCAGGGGGGCACAGATACGCAGTATTTT.

The chain carries TRBV7-9 and TRBJ1-3, with D perhaps TRBD1 (6 bases). The CDR3 is made up of 14 amino acids. V lost 3 bases and J lost 4, with 10 bases in between. Germline lookup yields CDR1 SEHNR and CDR2 FQNEAQ (reference sequence). CDR3 residues: CASSFYDRGNTIYF. CDR3 in DNA: TGTGCCAGCAGCTTTTATGACAGGGGAAACACCATATATTTT.

The chain is built from TRBV9 and TRBJ1-1, with D maybe TRBD1 (6 bases). Trimming pared 0 bases from V and 4 bases from J, leaving 13 bases between. The CDR3 is made up of 15 amino acids. Germline CDR1 reads SGDLS; CDR2 reads YYNGEE. The CDR3 DNA follows: TGTGCCAGCAGCGTAGACTTCCAGGGGAGCACTGAAGCTTTCTTT. It codes for CASSVDFQGSTEAFF.

The chain joins TRBV13 to TRBJ2-3; D remains unclear. CDR3 length: 13 amino acids. CDR1 is PRHDT and CDR2 is FYEKMQ in the germline V gene (reference sequence). The V gene lost 6 bases and the J gene lost 4 bases, with 11 bases spanning the gap. The CDR3 DNA reads TGTGCCAGCAGTCCCACTATCGCAGATACGCAGTATTTT. This encodes CASSPTIADTQYF.

This clone was seen more than once but under ten times. V and J are TRBV19 and TRBJ1-5; no reliable D call. The ends were cut back, 5 bases at V and 4 bases at J, with 12 bases in the middle. Germline CDR1 and CDR2: LNHDA and SQIVND (reference sequence). This CDR3 region has 14 residues. DNA of the CDR3: TGTGCCAGTAGTCCTCTCGAGGGTAATCAGCCCCAGCATTTT. The encoded protein is CASSPLEGNQPQHF. Complete variable domain (other parts from reference TRBV19 and TRBJ1-5): DGGITQSPKYLFRKEGQNVTLSCEQNLNHDAMYWYRQDPGQGLRLIYYSQIVNDFQKGDIAEGYSVSREKKESFPLTVTSAQKNPTAFYLCASSPLEGNQPQHFGDGTRLSIL.

This rearrangement joins TRBV29-1 to TRBJ2-7, with D possibly matching TRBD1 (5 bases). The CDR3 is 11 amino acids. The V end lost 2 bases, the J end lost 6 bases, and 8 bases lay between the germline ends. Germline values: CDR1 SQVTM, CDR2 ANQGSEA. This CDR3 is CSVEQGGEQYV. The CDR3 DNA follows: TGCAGCGTTGAACAGGGTGGCGAGCAGTACGTC.

V and J are TRBV7-2 and TRBJ1-2; D not certain. Germline-derived CDR1 and CDR2 are SGHTA and FQGNSA. The CDR3 contains 14 residues. V was trimmed by 5 bases and J by 8 bases, leaving 18 bases between them. The CDR3 is CASSIKAPEYGYTF. Here the CDR3 DNA reads TGTGCCAGCAGCATAAAGGCCCCGGAGTACGGCTACACCTTC. Full variable domain (missing parts from reference TRBV7-2 and TRBJ1-2): GAGVSQSPSNKVTEKGKDVELRCDPISGHTALYWYRQSLGQGLEFLIYFQGNSAPDKSGLPSDRFSAERTGGSVSTLTIQRTQQEDSAVYLCASSIKAPEYGYTFGSGTRLTVV.

V and J are TRBV24-1 and TRBJ2-4; the D gene is possibly TRBD1 (5 bases). CDR3 length: 11 amino acids. Trimming shortened V by 5 bases and J by 13 bases, and 11 bases separated the two germline ends. CDR1 is KGHDR and CDR2 is SFDVKD in the germline V gene. The CDR3 DNA reads TGTGCCACCAGTGTGCAGGGCCAGCAGTACTTC. It translates to CATSVQGQQYF.

This clone was seen more than once but under ten times. The V and J genes are TRBV7-8 and TRBJ1-1; D ambiguous. V gave up 1 base and J gave up 11 bases, with 14 bases separating them. This CDR3 has 13 residues. CDR1 is SGHVS and CDR2 is FQNEAQ in the germline V gene. The CDR3 DNA reads as TGTGCCAGCAGCTTAGAAGGAAACAGTCCGGCTTTCTTT. Protein sequence: CASSLEGNSPAFF.

This clone came up once. The chain carries TRBV28 and TRBJ2-5, with TRBD1 matching 12 bases. Germline V gene sequence: CDR1 MDHEN, CDR2 SYDVKM. The CDR3 consists of 16 residues. The junction had 3 bases not matched to a gene; V was cut back by 2 bases and J by 2 bases. The CDR3 DNA reads TGTGCCAGCAGTTTAACGGGACAGGGGGCACAAGAGACCCAGTACTTC. Translating gives CASSLTGQGAQETQYF.

The genes are TRBV6-2 or TRBV6-3 and TRBJ2-5; the match to TRBD1 covers 7 bases. Germline CDR1 and CDR2: MNHEY and SVGEGT. The CDR3 consists of 16 residues. V lost 5 bases, J lost 0 bases, and 9 bases stayed unmatched. The CDR3 bases are TGTGCCAGCAGTCCCTTAACCGGGACAGACCAAGAGACCCAGTACTTC. This encodes CASSPLTGTDQETQYF.

The chain links TRBV12-3 or TRBV12-4 to TRBJ2-1; 10 positions match TRBD1. V shed 5 bases, J shed 9 bases, and the junction held 4 bases outside the gene matches. The CDR3 runs 13 residues. CDR3 nucleotide sequence: TGTGCCAGCAGTCCGACAGGGGGCGGTGAGCAGTTCTTC. Translated: CASSPTGGGEQFF.

The CDR3 nucleotides are TGTGCCAGCAGCGTAAGACAGGGGGCTGGGGCCAACGTCCTGACTTTC. This encodes CASSVRQGAGANVLTF. The rearrangement joins TRBV11-1 to TRBJ2-6; 9 nucleotides agree with TRBD1. The CDR3 is made up of 16 amino acids. The junction had 4 bases not matched to a gene; V was cut back by 5 bases and J by 2 bases. CDR1 SGHAT and CDR2 FQDESV come from the germline V gene (reference sequence).

This chain links TRBV28 with TRBJ2-7; 11 bases map to TRBD1. CDR1 is MDHEN, CDR2 SYDVKM, per germline. CDR3 length equals 15 residues. The V segment lost 7 bases and the J segment 3 bases; nucleotides outside the gene matches: 8. The CDR3, as DNA: TGTGCCAGCACTCTTTGGACAGGGGGCTACTACGAGCAGTACGTC. Translating it yields CASTLWTGGYYEQYV.

The V call is TRBV28, the J call TRBJ2-3; D call uncertain. Germline values: CDR1 MDHEN, CDR2 SYDVKM. The CDR3 totals 14 residues. The V end lost 5 bases, the J end lost 6 bases, and 15 bases lay between the germline ends. The CDR3 region is CASSLPTSLDTQYF. The CDR3 DNA sequence: TGTGCCAGCAGTCTCCCGACAAGTCTTGATACGCAGTATTTT.

The chain combines TRBV19 with TRBJ2-1, with TRBD2 as a possible D gene (6 bases). V gave up 10 bases and J gave up 2 bases, with 12 bases separating them. This CDR3 is 13 amino acids long. The V gene's germline CDR1 is LNHDA and CDR2 SQIVND (reference sequence). The CDR3 DNA is TGTGCCACCACCGGGACTCCCTACAATGAGCAGTTCTTC. This sequence encodes CATTGTPYNEQFF. Looking up the rest from reference TRBV19 and TRBJ2-1 gives the full variable domain: DGGITQSPKYLFRKEGQNVTLSCEQNLNHDAMYWYRQDPGQGLRLIYYSQIVNDFQKGDIAEGYSVSREKKESFPLTVTSAQKNPTAFYLCATTGTPYNEQFFGPGTRLTVL.

The CDR3 spells CASRAGTLYQETQYF. In DNA form, the CDR3 reads TGTGCCAGCAGGGCCGGGACATTGTACCAAGAGACCCAGTACTTC. The gene calls are TRBV28 and TRBJ2-5, with a possible D match to TRBD1 (6 bases). In germline, CDR1 is MDHEN, CDR2 SYDVKM. The CDR3 covers 15 residues. The V gene lost 6 bases and the J gene lost 0 bases, with 14 bases spanning the gap.

The V gene is TRBV7-8, the J gene TRBJ1-4; D gene ambiguous. The CDR3 extends over 16 amino acids. Germline-derived CDR1 and CDR2 are SGHVS and FQNEAQ. The V gene lost 4 bases and the J gene lost 6 bases, with 18 bases spanning the gap. The CDR3 DNA sequence: TGTGCCAGCAGCTCCCGGCGGGCTAGACCGGATGAAAAACTGTTTTTT. This encodes CASSSRRARPDEKLFF.